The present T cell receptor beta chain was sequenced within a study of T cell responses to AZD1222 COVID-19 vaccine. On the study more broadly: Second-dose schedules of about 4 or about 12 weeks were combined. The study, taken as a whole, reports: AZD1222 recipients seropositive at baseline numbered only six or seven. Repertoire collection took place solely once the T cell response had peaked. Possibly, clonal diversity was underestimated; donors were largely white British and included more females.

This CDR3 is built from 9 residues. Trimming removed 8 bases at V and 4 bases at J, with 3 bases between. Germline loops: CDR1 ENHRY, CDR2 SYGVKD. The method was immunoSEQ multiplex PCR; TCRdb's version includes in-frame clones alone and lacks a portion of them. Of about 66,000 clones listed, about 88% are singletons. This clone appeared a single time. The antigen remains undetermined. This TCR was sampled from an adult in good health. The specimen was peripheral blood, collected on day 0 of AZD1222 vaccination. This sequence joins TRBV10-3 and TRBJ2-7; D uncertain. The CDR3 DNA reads TGTGCCATCGGATACGAGCAGTACTTC. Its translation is CAIGYEQYF.